This T cell receptor (beta chain) was observed in a study of CD8+ T cells in alopecia areata. Study results and caveats: Possibly as an HLA-related effect, TCR sharing across patients appeared less clear than in mice.

As concerns this clone: Its target is unknown.

Treatment described: oral pan-JAK inhibitor, 5-10 mg twice daily. Both peripheral blood and punch biopsies of lesional scalp skin were obtained from patients who had alopecia areata. Investigators isolated RNA and reverse transcribed it into cDNA to act as the sequencing template. The data were produced by immunoSEQ multiplex PCR, yet TCRdb's version contains in-frame clones alone and is incomplete. Among 150,000 to 200,000 clones listed, around 50% were seen once. Germline V CDR1 and CDR2: GTSNPN, SVGIG (reference sequence). Trimming shortened V by 0 bases and J by 3 bases, and 15 bases separated the two germline ends. The CDR3 length is 15 residues.

The receptor was isolated from a human donor with alopecia areata. This specimen was CD8+ T cells sorted from blood, taken at week 24, from a patient treated with tofacitinib. V gene TRBV30 combines with J gene TRBJ2-7; D is possibly TRBD2 (7 bases). The CDR3 reads CAWSVGGVLVYEQYF. CDR3 nucleotide sequence: TGTGCCTGGAGTGTAGGGGGGGTCCTGGTCTACGAGCAGTACTTC.